Below are 14 T cell receptor beta chains sequenced from a single sample in a study of blood T cell repertoires in COVID-19. Using immunoSEQ multiplex PCR, the repertoire was profiled, and TCRdb retains in-frame clones only, with some absent. Of fewer than 200,000 clones listed, 85% are singletons. Specimen: peripheral blood. Every receptor here comes from a human donor with acute or convalescent COVID-19. The donor label of this sample is uncertain.

This clone was counted at least ten times. The chain links TRBV10-1 to TRBJ2-2; 8 bases are a match to TRBD1. V trimming: 6 bases; J trimming: 5 bases; junction bases outside the gene matches: 2. CDR3 length: 13 amino acids. CDR1 and CDR2 from the germline V gene are WNHNN and SYGVQD (reference sequence). This chain's CDR3 is CASRGQGTGELFF. The CDR3 DNA sequence: TGCGCCAGCAGAGGACAGGGAACCGGGGAGCTGTTTTTT.

The rearrangement joins TRBV3-1 (or the pseudogene TRBV3-2) to TRBJ2-3, with a weak D call TRBD1 (6 bases). The CDR3 contains 16 residues. Germline V CDR1 and CDR2: LGHDT, YNNKEL (reference sequence). The V gene lost 2 bases and the J gene lost 4 bases, with 16 bases spanning the gap. CDR3 loop: CASSQPIGGSADTQYF. The CDR3 coding sequence is TGTGCCAGCAGCCAACCTATAGGGGGTAGCGCAGATACGCAGTATTTT.

This chain joins TRBV9 and TRBJ1-4; possible D gene TRBD1, 5 bases. Germline CDR1 reads SGDLS; CDR2 reads YYNGEE. This CDR3 comprises 16 residues. Trimming shortened V by 2 bases and J by 4 bases, and 15 bases separated the two germline ends. The CDR3 is CASSVDPTAHNEKLFF. CDR3 sequence (DNA): TGTGCCAGCAGCGTGGACCCGACAGCTCATAATGAAAAACTGTTTTTT.

The chain links TRBV19 to TRBJ1-5; the D gene is possibly TRBD1 (6 bases). This CDR3 has 16 residues. Germline V gene lookup returns CDR1 LNHDA and CDR2 SQIVND (reference sequence). Trimming pared 9 bases from V and 6 bases from J, leaving 24 bases between. The CDR3 DNA is TGTGCCAGCCTATCCAGCGGGCGGGGGCTAGGTCAGCCCCAGCATTTT. It specifies CASLSSGRGLGQPQHF.

J is TRBJ1-5 and V is TRBV18; 8 nucleotides line up with TRBD1. J was trimmed by 5 bases and V by 5 bases; bases with no gene match: 8. CDR3 length equals 15 residues. Germline V gives CDR1 KGHSH, CDR2 LQKENI. CDR3: CASSSRTGSDQPQHF. The DNA for the CDR3 is TGTGCCAGCTCATCCCGGACAGGGAGCGATCAGCCCCAGCATTTT. Drawing the rest from reference TRBV18 and TRBJ1-5, the complete variable domain is NAGVMQNPRHLVRRRGQEARLRCSPMKGHSHVYWYRQLPEEGLKFMVYLQKENIIDESGMPKERFSAEFPKEGPSILRIQQVVRGDSAAYFCASSSRTGSDQPQHFGDGTRLSIL.

In the case of this clone: The sample contains more than one DNA sequence encoding this CDR3. This chain uses TRBV29-1 with TRBJ1-5; TRBD1 matches 9 bases. The CDR3 extends over 13 amino acids. Losses at the gene ends were 5 bases for V and 4 bases for J; bases not matched to a gene: 3. Germline loops: CDR1 SQVTM, CDR2 ANQGSEA. In DNA, the CDR3 is TGCAGCGTTAGGACAGGGGAAAATCAGCCCCAGCATTTT. Its protein product is CSVRTGENQPQHF.

V and J are TRBV30 and TRBJ2-7; maybe TRBD1 (6 bases). Germline CDR1 GTSNPN, CDR2 SVGIG (reference sequence). Trimming pared 2 bases from V and 0 bases from J, leaving 11 bases between. The CDR3 is 14 amino acids. The DNA for the CDR3 is TGTGCCTGGAGTACAGGGAGCAGCTCCTACGAGCAGTACTTC. Amino acid sequence: CAWSTGSSSYEQYF.

There are a few counts of this clone. The chain employs TRBV10-2 and TRBJ1-5; 7 nucleotides match TRBD1. Germline loops: CDR1 WSHSY, CDR2 SAAADI. The CDR3 consists of 15 residues. Unmatched junction bases numbered 8, after V lost 6 bases and J lost 3 bases. The CDR3 DNA reads as TGCGCCAGCAGGAAAGACAGGGCCCCCAATCAGCCCCAGCATTTT. Its protein is CASRKDRAPNQPQHF.

V and J are TRBV30 and TRBJ1-6; unclear D gene. The germline gives CDR1 GTSNPN, CDR2 SVGIG (reference sequence). This CDR3 spans 17 amino acids. V was pared by 3 bases and J by 0 bases, with 15 bases between. The CDR3: CAWSPLSGSSYNSPLHF. The DNA of the CDR3 is TGTGCCTGGAGCCCGCTGTCCGGGAGCTCCTATAATTCACCCCTCCACTTT.

This clone was seen more than once but under ten times. V gene TRBV5-1 combines with J gene TRBJ1-2; 9 bases match TRBD1. V shed 5 bases and J 7 bases; nucleotides not matched to a gene: 12. The CDR3 is made up of 15 amino acids. In germline, CDR1 is SGHRS, CDR2 YFSETQ. The CDR3 bases are TGCGCCAGCAGGCCGGACACAGGGGGCGGTGGTGGCTACACCTTC. It yields the protein CASRPDTGGGGGYTF.

The chain uses TRBV6-1 and TRBJ1-4; maybe TRBD1 (6 bases). CDR3 size: 17 residues. Germline CDR1 MNHNS, CDR2 SASEGT. V dropped 1 base and J dropped 12 bases, with 24 bases sitting between them. CDR3 amino acids: CASSEGWSVQGIEELFF. The CDR3 DNA is TGTGCCAGCAGTGAAGGTTGGTCTGTACAGGGTATTGAGGAACTGTTTTTT.

The rearrangement joins TRBV5-5 to TRBJ2-3; TRBD2 matches 7 bases. CDR3 length: 16 amino acids. CDR1 and CDR2 from the germline V gene are SGHKS and YYEKEE (reference sequence). V lost 1 base and J lost 2; bases outside the gene matches: 7. The CDR3 region is CASSLRPAGTTDTQYF. Written as DNA, the CDR3 is TGTGCCAGCAGCTTGCGGCCAGCGGGGACCACAGATACGCAGTATTTT.

V usage is TRBV7-9 and J usage is TRBJ2-1, with D possibly TRBD2 on 5 matching bases. Trimming removed 5 bases at V and 5 bases at J, with 16 bases between. Germline-derived CDR1 and CDR2 are SEHNR and FQNEAQ (reference sequence). The CDR3 loop spans 15 amino acids. CDR3 nucleotide sequence: TGTGCCAGCAGCCCGAGCGGTCTGATTAACAATGAGCAGTTCTTC. Amino acid sequence: CASSPSGLINNEQFF.

This chain connects TRBV28 to TRBJ2-4, with TRBD1 matching over 8 bases. The V segment lost 6 bases and the J segment 8 bases; nucleotides outside the gene matches: 3. The germline V gene encodes CDR1 MDHEN and CDR2 SYDVKM. CDR3 length: 12 amino acids. The CDR3 protein is CASRGQAHIQYF. CDR3 coding DNA: TGTGCCAGCAGGGGACAGGCGCACATTCAGTACTTC.